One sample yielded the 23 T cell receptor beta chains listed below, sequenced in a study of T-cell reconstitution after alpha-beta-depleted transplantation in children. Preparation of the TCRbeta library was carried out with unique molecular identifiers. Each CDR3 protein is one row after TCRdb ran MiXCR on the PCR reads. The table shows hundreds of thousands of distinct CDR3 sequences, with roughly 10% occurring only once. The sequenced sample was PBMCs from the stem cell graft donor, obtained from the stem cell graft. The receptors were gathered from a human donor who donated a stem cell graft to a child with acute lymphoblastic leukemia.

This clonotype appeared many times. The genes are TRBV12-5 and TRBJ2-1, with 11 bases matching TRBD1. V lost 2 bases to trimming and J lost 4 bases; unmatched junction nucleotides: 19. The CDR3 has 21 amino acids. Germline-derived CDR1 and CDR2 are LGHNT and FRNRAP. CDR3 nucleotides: TGTGCTAGTGGTTTGTACCGCCTGGACAGGGGGCCTGATGTGGCTTACAATGAGCAGTTCTTC. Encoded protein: CASGLYRLDRGPDVAYNEQFF. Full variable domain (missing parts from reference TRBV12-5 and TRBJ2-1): DARVTQTPRHKVTEMGQEVTMRCQPILGHNTVFWYRQTMMQGLELLAYFRNRAPLDDSGMPKDRFSAEMPDATLATLKIQPSEPRDSAVYFCASGLYRLDRGPDVAYNEQFFGPGTRLTVL.

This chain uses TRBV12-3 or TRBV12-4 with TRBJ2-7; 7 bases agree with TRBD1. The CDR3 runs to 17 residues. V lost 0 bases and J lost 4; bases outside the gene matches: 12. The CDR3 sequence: CASSLALRTGIGYEQYF. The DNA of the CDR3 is TGTGCCAGCAGTTTAGCCCTAAGGACAGGTATCGGTTACGAGCAGTACTTC.

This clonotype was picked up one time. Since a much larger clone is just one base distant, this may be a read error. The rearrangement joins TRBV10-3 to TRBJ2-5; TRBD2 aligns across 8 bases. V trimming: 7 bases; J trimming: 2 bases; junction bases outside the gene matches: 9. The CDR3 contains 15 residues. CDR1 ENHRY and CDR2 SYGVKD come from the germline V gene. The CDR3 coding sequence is TGTGCCATCACTGATCGATTAGCGGGACAAGAGACCCAGTACTTC. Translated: CAITDRLAGQETQYF.

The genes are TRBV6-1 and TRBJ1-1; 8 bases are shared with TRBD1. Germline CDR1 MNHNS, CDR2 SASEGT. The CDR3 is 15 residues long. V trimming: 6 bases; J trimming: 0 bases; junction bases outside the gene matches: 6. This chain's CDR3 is CASRPGQGLNTEAFF. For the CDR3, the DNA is TGTGCCAGCAGACCCGGACAGGGTTTGAACACTGAAGCTTTCTTT.

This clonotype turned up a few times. The CDR3 DNA sequence: TGTGCCACCAGCAGAGTAGGTGAAGCTTTCTTT. It translates to CATSRVGEAFF. The J gene is TRBJ1-1, the V gene TRBV15; D not certain. Trimming took off 1 base at V and 7 bases at J, with 4 bases between the two ends. Germline V gives CDR1 LNHNV, CDR2 YYDKDF (reference sequence). This CDR3 is built from 11 residues.

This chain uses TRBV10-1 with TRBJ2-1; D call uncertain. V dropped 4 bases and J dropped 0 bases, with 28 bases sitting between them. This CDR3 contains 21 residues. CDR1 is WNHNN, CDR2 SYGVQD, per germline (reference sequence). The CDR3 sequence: CASSVRAPDDLLKSSYNEQFF. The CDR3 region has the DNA TGCGCCAGCAGTGTTAGGGCGCCGGACGACCTACTTAAAAGCTCCTACAATGAGCAGTTCTTC.

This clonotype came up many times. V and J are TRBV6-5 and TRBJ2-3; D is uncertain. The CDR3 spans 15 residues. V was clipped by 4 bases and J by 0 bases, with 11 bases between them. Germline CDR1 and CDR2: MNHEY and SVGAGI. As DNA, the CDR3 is TGTGCCAGCAGTTCCTTAGCTGGGAGCACAGATACGCAGTATTTT. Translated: CASSSLAGSTDTQYF.

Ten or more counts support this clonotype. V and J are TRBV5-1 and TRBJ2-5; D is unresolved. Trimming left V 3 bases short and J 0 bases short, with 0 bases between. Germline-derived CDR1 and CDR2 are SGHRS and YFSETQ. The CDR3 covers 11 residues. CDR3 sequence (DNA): TGCGCCAGCAGCTACCAAGAGACCCAGTACTTC. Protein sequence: CASSYQETQYF.

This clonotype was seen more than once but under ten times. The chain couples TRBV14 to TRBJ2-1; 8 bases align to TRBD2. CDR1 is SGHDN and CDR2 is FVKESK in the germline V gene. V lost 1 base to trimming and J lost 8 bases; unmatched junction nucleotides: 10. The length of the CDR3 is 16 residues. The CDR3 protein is CASSQVPTGGPHEQFF. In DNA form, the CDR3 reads TGTGCCAGCAGCCAAGTCCCCACGGGGGGGCCCCATGAGCAGTTCTTC.

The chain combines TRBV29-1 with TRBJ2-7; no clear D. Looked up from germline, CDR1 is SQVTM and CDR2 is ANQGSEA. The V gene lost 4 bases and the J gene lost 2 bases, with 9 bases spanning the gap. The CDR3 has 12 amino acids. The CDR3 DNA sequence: TGCAGCGTTGGAAAGGGTACCTACGAGCAGTACTTC. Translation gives CSVGKGTYEQYF.

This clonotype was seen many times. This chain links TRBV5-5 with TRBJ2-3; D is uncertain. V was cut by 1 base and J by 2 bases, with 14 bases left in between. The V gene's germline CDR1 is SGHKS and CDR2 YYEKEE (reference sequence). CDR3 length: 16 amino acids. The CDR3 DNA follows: TGTGCCAGCAGCTTGAACATGGGCCGGCTCACAGATACGCAGTATTTT. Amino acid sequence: CASSLNMGRLTDTQYF.

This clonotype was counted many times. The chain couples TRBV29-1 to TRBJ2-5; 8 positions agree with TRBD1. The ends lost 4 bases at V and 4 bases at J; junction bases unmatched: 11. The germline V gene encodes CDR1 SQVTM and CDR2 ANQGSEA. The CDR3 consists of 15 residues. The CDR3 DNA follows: TGCAGCGTTGGCCCCTCCGGACAGGGCGGAGAGACCCAGTACTTC. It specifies CSVGPSGQGGETQYF.

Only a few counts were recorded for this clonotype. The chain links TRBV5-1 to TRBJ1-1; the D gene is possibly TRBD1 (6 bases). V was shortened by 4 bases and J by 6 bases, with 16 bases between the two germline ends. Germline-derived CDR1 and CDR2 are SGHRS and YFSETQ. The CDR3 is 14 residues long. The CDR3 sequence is CASSARTVKSEAFF. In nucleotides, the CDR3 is TGCGCCAGCAGCGCCCGGACAGTAAAATCTGAAGCTTTCTTT.

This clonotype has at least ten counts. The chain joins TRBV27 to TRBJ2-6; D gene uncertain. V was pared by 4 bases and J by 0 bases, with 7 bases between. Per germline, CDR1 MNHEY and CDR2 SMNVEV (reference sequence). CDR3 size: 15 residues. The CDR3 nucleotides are TGTGCCAGCAGTTCGATGAGCTCTGGGGCCAACGTCCTGACTTTC. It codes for CASSSMSSGANVLTF.

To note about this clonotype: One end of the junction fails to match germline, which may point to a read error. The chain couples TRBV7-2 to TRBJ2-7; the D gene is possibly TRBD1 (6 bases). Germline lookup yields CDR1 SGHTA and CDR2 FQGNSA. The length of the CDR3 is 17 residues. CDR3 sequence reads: CASSSSSLVRGSYEQCF. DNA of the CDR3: TGTGCCAGCAGCTCCTCCAGCTTAGTAAGGGGGTCCTACGAGCAGTGCTTC.

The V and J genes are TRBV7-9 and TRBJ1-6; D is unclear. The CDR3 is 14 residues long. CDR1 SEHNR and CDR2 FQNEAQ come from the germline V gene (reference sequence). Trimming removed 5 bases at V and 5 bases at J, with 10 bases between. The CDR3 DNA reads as TGTGCCAGCAGCACCACAGCAGATAATTCACCCCTCCACTTT. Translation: CASSTTADNSPLHF.

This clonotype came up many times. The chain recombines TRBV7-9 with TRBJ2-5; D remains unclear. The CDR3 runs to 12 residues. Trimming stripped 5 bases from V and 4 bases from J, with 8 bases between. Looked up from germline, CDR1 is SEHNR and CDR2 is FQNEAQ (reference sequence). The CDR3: CASSPPLETQYF. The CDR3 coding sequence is TGTGCCAGCAGCCCACCGCTAGAGACCCAGTACTTC.

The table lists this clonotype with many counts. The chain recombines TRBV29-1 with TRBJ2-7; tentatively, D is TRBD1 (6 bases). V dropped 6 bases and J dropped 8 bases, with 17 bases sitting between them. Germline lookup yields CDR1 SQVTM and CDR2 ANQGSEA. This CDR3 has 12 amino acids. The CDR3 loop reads CSVDAPTGQQYF. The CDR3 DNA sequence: TGCAGCGTAGACGCGCCCACAGGGCAGCAGTACTTC.

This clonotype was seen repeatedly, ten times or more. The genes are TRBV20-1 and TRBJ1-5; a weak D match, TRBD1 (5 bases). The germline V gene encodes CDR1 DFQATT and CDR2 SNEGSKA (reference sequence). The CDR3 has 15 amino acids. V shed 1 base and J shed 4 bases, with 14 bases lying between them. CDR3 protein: CSARASGGRNQPQHF. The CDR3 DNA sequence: TGCAGTGCTAGAGCATCGGGGGGACGAAATCAGCCCCAGCATTTT.

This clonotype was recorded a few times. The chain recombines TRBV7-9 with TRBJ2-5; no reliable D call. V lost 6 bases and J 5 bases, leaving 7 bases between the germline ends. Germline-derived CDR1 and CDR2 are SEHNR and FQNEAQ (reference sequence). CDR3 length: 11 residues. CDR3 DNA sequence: TGTGCCAGCAGGTTAATCGAGACCCAGTACTTC. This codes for CASRLIETQYF.

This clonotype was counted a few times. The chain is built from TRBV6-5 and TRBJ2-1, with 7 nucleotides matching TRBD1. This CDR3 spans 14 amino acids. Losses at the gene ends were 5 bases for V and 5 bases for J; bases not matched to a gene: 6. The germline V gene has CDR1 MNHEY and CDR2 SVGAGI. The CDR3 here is CASSTQTGHNEQFF. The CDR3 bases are TGTGCCAGCAGTACCCAGACAGGGCACAATGAGCAGTTCTTC.

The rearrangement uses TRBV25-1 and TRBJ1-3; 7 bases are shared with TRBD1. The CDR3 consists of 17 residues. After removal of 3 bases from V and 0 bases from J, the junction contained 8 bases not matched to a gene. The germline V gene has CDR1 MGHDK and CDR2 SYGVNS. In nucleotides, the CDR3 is TGTGCCAGCAGTGACAGCGACAGGGTGTACTCTGGAAACACCATATATTTT. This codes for CASSDSDRVYSGNTIYF.

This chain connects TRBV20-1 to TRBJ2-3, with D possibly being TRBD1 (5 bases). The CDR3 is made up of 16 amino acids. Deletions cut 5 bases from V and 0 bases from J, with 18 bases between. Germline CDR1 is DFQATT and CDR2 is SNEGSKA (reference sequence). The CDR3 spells CSALKGWGPSTDTQYF. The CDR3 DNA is TGCAGTGCTCTAAAAGGCTGGGGCCCCAGCACAGATACGCAGTATTTT.